One and the same sample provided the 30 T cell receptor beta chains below, sequenced in a study of post-analysis software for immune sequencing data. These receptors' antigens are unknown. Unique molecular identifiers were carried by the TCR beta cDNA libraries. TCRdb fed the PCR reads into MiXCR, producing one record per CDR3 protein. Of fewer than 850,000 distinct CDR3 sequences listed, roughly 30% are singletons. General study points: Roughly 5 TRBV segments occurring more often in patients than controls included TRBV5-6, TRBV5-1 and TRBV20-1.

Sequencing was done on a sample of blood. These receptors came from a girl aged 5-17 years with multiple sclerosis.

Here the CDR3 DNA reads TGCAGCGTTGAAGATCCCGGGGTTCACACTGAAGCTTTCTTT. It translates to CSVEDPGVHTEAFF. V gene TRBV29-1 combines with J gene TRBJ1-1; D unclear. This CDR3 has 14 residues. Germline V lookup: CDR1 SQVTM, CDR2 ANQGSEA. Deletions cut 0 bases from V and 3 bases from J, with 11 bases between.

This clonotype was detected only a few times. The rearrangement links TRBV29-1 to TRBJ2-7, with 8 bases matching TRBD1. Germline V gene data show CDR1 as SQVTM and CDR2 as ANQGSEA. This CDR3 is 12 amino acids long. With 7 bases clipped from V and 5 bases from J, the junction kept 7 bases outside the gene matches. Here the CDR3 DNA reads TGCAGCGGTCGGACAGGGACCCACGAGCAGTACTTC. This sequence encodes CSGRTGTHEQYF.

The rearrangement links TRBV29-1 to TRBJ1-3; 7 bases are shared with TRBD1. The CDR3 runs 15 residues. CDR1 and CDR2 from the germline V gene are SQVTM and ANQGSEA. V shed 4 bases and J 0 bases; nucleotides not matched to a gene: 6. CDR3 sequence (DNA): TGCAGCGTTGGTTGGGGACAGTCCTCTGGAAACACCATATATTTT. This encodes CSVGWGQSSGNTIYF.

The V call is TRBV20-1, the J call TRBJ2-7; 7 positions match TRBD1. CDR1 and CDR2 from the germline V gene are DFQATT and SNEGSKA (reference sequence). V lost 3 bases and J lost 6; bases outside the gene matches: 14. This CDR3 has 15 amino acids. The CDR3 is CSARGGRDSFPEQYF. Here the CDR3 DNA reads TGCAGTGCTAGGGGTGGCCGGGACAGCTTTCCCGAGCAGTACTTC.

This clonotype was seen only a few times. V gene TRBV9 combines with J gene TRBJ2-1; D gene unclear. Germline CDR1 SGDLS, CDR2 YYNGEE. The CDR3 length is 14 residues. V was cut by 3 bases and J by 0 bases, with 7 bases left in between. The CDR3 nucleotides read TGTGCCAGCAGCGATGGTGGCTCCTACAATGAGCAGTTCTTC. Protein sequence: CASSDGGSYNEQFF.

This clonotype has only a few counts. The chain combines TRBV2 with TRBJ2-7; possibly TRBD1 for D (6 bases). The CDR3 is 14 amino acids. CDR1 and CDR2 (germline): SNHLY, FYNNEI. Trimming took 4 bases from V and 3 from J, leaving 13 bases between them. DNA of the CDR3: TGTGCCAGCAGTGTAGACAGGCTGCTCTACGAGCAGTACTTC. Translating it yields CASSVDRLLYEQYF. Looking up the rest from reference TRBV2 and TRBJ2-7 gives the full variable domain: EPEVTQTPSHQVTQMGQEVILRCVPISNHLYFYWYRQILGQKVEFLVSFYNNEISEKSEIFDDQFSVERPDGSNFTLKIRSTKLEDSAMYFCASSVDRLLYEQYFGPGTRLTVT.

The rearrangement joins TRBV6-2 or TRBV6-3 to TRBJ2-1, with TRBD2 as a possible D gene (7 bases). This CDR3 spans 15 amino acids. Trimming removed 6 bases from V and 8 bases from J, with 20 bases in between. Germline V lookup: CDR1 MNHEY, CDR2 SVGEGT. The CDR3 loop reads CASRDAGATGDEQFF. The CDR3 region has the DNA TGTGCCAGCAGGGATGCGGGGGCAACCGGAGATGAGCAGTTCTTC.

The V gene is TRBV7-2, the J gene TRBJ2-5; D is tentatively TRBD1 or TRBD2 (7 bases each). The CDR3 spans 14 residues. V dropped 3 bases and J dropped 3 bases, with 11 bases sitting between them. Germline values: CDR1 SGHTA, CDR2 FQGNSA. CDR3: CASSFQGGEETQYF. In DNA form, the CDR3 reads TGTGCCAGCAGCTTTCAGGGGGGGGAAGAGACCCAGTACTTC.

J is TRBJ1-6 and V is TRBV4-3; TRBD1 might be the D (5 bases). V was trimmed by 4 bases and J by 6 bases, leaving 16 bases between them. This CDR3 comprises 16 residues. Germline assignment: CDR1 LGHNA and CDR2 YSLEER. The DNA for the CDR3 is TGCGCCAGCAGCCCCCGGGGCACCAACTCTAATTCACCCCTCCACTTT. It specifies CASSPRGTNSNSPLHF.

V and J are TRBV20-1 and TRBJ2-7; possibly TRBD1 or TRBD2 for D (5 bases each). The V gene's germline CDR1 is DFQATT and CDR2 SNEGSKA (reference sequence). The CDR3 covers 11 residues. CDR3 residues: CSRGKGYEQYF. The CDR3, as DNA: TGCAGCCGGGGCAAGGGCTACGAGCAGTACTTC.

This clonotype was counted a few times. CDR3 amino acids: CAIAGGGANVLTF. In DNA form, the CDR3 reads TGTGCCATCGCCGGGGGTGGGGCCAACGTCCTGACTTTC. This chain connects TRBV10-3 to TRBJ2-6, with a possible D match to TRBD2 (6 bases). The CDR3 length is 13 residues. The V and J ends lost 8 bases and 3 bases respectively, with 8 bases between them. Germline assignment: CDR1 ENHRY and CDR2 SYGVKD.

This rearrangement joins TRBV7-2 to TRBJ2-6, with TRBD1 as a possible D gene (6 bases). Trimming stripped 5 bases from V and 1 base from J, with 15 bases between. CDR1 is SGHTA, CDR2 FQGNSA, per germline. The CDR3 runs to 17 residues. Here the CDR3 reads CASSPRTVLSGANVLTF. In DNA form, the CDR3 reads TGTGCCAGCAGCCCGCGGACAGTCCTTTCTGGGGCCAACGTCCTGACTTTC.

The chain links TRBV7-2 to TRBJ2-4; D ambiguous. Trimming took 2 bases from V and 13 from J, leaving 12 bases between them. The CDR3 is 12 residues long. CDR1 is SGHTA, CDR2 FQGNSA, per germline. In DNA, the CDR3 is TGTGCCAGCAGCTTACAATACGCAACCCAGTACTTC. Its protein product is CASSLQYATQYF.

This clonotype occurred a few times. J is TRBJ2-7 and V is TRBV20-1, with a possible D match to TRBD1 (6 bases). V shed 0 bases and J shed 5 bases, with 17 bases lying between them. Germline CDR1 and CDR2: DFQATT and SNEGSKA (reference sequence). The CDR3 covers 15 residues. The CDR3 DNA is TGCAGTGCTAGAGATCCGGGCAGGGGCCCCCACGAGCAGTACTTC. Amino acid sequence: CSARDPGRGPHEQYF.

This clonotype has more than one count but fewer than ten. This chain links TRBV12-3 or TRBV12-4 with TRBJ2-2; D gene uncertain. V lost 2 bases, J lost 5 bases, and 9 bases lay in between. The CDR3 loop spans 14 amino acids. CDR3 sequence (DNA): TGTGCCAGCAGTTTAACGGGTGGTACCGGGGAGCTGTTTTTT. Its translation: CASSLTGGTGELFF.

The rearrangement uses TRBV12-3 or TRBV12-4 and TRBJ1-1, with D unclear. V gave up 7 bases and J gave up 4 bases, with 16 bases separating them. This CDR3 is 14 amino acids long. DNA of the CDR3: TGTGCCAGCACTTATAGTCGGGTCGGCACTGAAGCTTTCTTT. Protein: CASTYSRVGTEAFF.

The chain couples TRBV27 to TRBJ1-5; unclear D gene. V lost 6 bases, J lost 6 bases, and 9 bases lay in between. Germline loops: CDR1 MNHEY, CDR2 SMNVEV (reference sequence). The CDR3 runs to 12 residues. CDR3 sequence reads: CASRRGSQPQHF. CDR3 sequence (DNA): TGTGCCAGCAGGAGAGGGTCTCAGCCCCAGCATTTT.

This sequence joins TRBV6-1 and TRBJ2-7; D perhaps matches TRBD2 (5 bases). CDR3 length: 15 amino acids. The V gene's germline CDR1 is MNHNS and CDR2 SASEGT. Deletions cut 7 bases from V and 0 bases from J, with 16 bases between. In DNA form, the CDR3 reads TGTGCCAGCACCAGGACCGCGGGCAGCTCCTACGAGCAGTACTTC. Its protein product is CASTRTAGSSYEQYF.

This clonotype has a count of ten or more. J is TRBJ2-7 and V is TRBV10-2; D is perhaps TRBD1 or TRBD2 (5 bases each). Trimming removed 7 bases at V and 1 base at J, with 17 bases between. The CDR3 runs to 15 residues. Germline CDR1 WSHSY, CDR2 SAAADI. The CDR3, as DNA: TGCGCCAGCACCGAGGGGACGACGACTTCCTACGAGCAGTACTTC. Translation gives CASTEGTTTSYEQYF.

In regard to this clonotype: The CDR3 ends on some other residue instead of the conserved phenylalanine or tryptophan, so this is likely a read error. The chain links TRBV20-1 to TRBJ2-1; TRBD1 aligns across 8 bases. J lost 7 bases, V lost 4 bases, and 15 bases had no gene match. The CDR3 has 16 amino acids. The V gene's germline CDR1 is DFQATT and CDR2 SNEGSKA (reference sequence). The chain's CDR3 is CSAIISGRGLVNEQFS. In DNA form, the CDR3 reads TGCAGTGCTATCATCTCAGGCAGGGGGCTAGTTAATGAGCAGTTCTCC.

The chain couples TRBV7-9 to TRBJ2-6; no clear D gene. This CDR3 has 16 residues. Trimming shortened V by 5 bases and J by 0 bases, and 11 bases separated the two germline ends. CDR1 is SEHNR and CDR2 is FQNEAQ in the germline V gene (reference sequence). The CDR3 DNA follows: TGTGCCAGCAGCCGGACCCTTAACTCTGGGGCCAACGTCCTGACTTTC. It encodes CASSRTLNSGANVLTF. The full variable domain, rest sourced from reference TRBV7-9 and TRBJ2-6, is DTGVSQNPRHKITKRGQNVTFRCDPISEHNRLYWYRQTLGQGPEFLTYFQNEAQLEKSRLLSDRFSAERPKGSFSTLEIQRTEQGDSAMYLCASSRTLNSGANVLTFGAGSRLTVL.

Worth noting for this clonotype: A much more abundant neighbour one base away suggests this may be a read error. V is TRBV29-1 and J is TRBJ2-1, with D unclear. V was shortened by 4 bases and J by 5 bases, with 9 bases between the two germline ends. CDR1 and CDR2 (germline): SQVTM, ANQGSEA. This CDR3 is 12 amino acids long. CDR3 sequence reads: CSVGPVNNEQFF. In nucleotides, the CDR3 is TGCAGCGTTGGTCCGGTAAACAATGAGCAGTTCTTC.

The chain is built from TRBV3-1 and TRBJ2-1; D remains ambiguous. The CDR3 runs 11 residues. Trimming removed 0 bases from V and 8 bases from J, with 2 bases in between. CDR1 LGHDT and CDR2 YNNKEL come from the germline V gene (reference sequence). CDR3 nucleotide sequence: TGTGCCAGCAGCCAAGACTATGAGCAGTTCTTC. It yields the protein CASSQDYEQFF.

The table lists this clonotype with a few counts. The rearrangement links TRBV29-1 to TRBJ1-4; D might be TRBD1 (5 bases). This CDR3 spans 12 amino acids. With 7 bases removed from V and 3 bases from J, the gap between germline ends came to 9 bases. Germline V gene data show CDR1 as SQVTM and CDR2 as ANQGSEA. Written as DNA, the CDR3 is TGCAGCGCGGGCAGGGCTAATGAAAAACTGTTTTTT. Translation: CSAGRANEKLFF.

The chain carries TRBV20-1 and TRBJ1-3; a weak D match, TRBD1 (6 bases). In germline, CDR1 is DFQATT, CDR2 SNEGSKA (reference sequence). The V gene lost 5 bases and the J gene lost 3 bases, with 14 bases spanning the gap. This CDR3 is built from 14 residues. CDR3 DNA: TGCAGTGCTGGCAGGGGTTCTGGTGGAAACACCATATATTTT. This sequence encodes CSAGRGSGGNTIYF.

A single count supports this clonotype. The chain recombines TRBV2 with TRBJ2-3; D is perhaps TRBD2 (6 bases). Germline V gives CDR1 SNHLY, CDR2 FYNNEI. Trimming left V 6 bases short and J 1 base short, with 14 bases between. The CDR3 has 15 residues. CDR3 in amino acids: CASRRGPPGTDTQYF. The CDR3 nucleotides are TGTGCCAGCAGGCGGGGACCGCCAGGCACAGATACGCAGTATTTT.

This clonotype was picked up a small number of times. This rearrangement joins TRBV7-2 to TRBJ2-1, with 16 bases fitting TRBD2. The CDR3 extends over 20 amino acids. V lost 5 bases, J lost 3 bases, and 13 bases stayed unmatched. Germline lookup yields CDR1 SGHTA and CDR2 FQGNSA. CDR3 loop: CASSPRGGLAGGPGYNEQFF. Here the CDR3 DNA reads TGTGCCAGCAGCCCCCGGGGGGGACTAGCGGGAGGGCCGGGCTACAATGAGCAGTTCTTC. The complete variable domain, with remaining parts taken from reference TRBV7-2 and TRBJ2-1, reads GAGVSQSPSNKVTEKGKDVELRCDPISGHTALYWYRQSLGQGLEFLIYFQGNSAPDKSGLPSDRFSAERTGGSVSTLTIQRTQQEDSAVYLCASSPRGGLAGGPGYNEQFFGPGTRLTVL.

The chain has TRBV12-3 or TRBV12-4 and TRBJ2-1; TRBD2 is a possible D gene (6 bases). CDR3 length equals 15 residues. With 3 bases removed from V and 0 bases from J, the gap between germline ends came to 9 bases. The CDR3 DNA sequence: TGTGCCAGCAGTTTTTTCGGGAGCTCCTACAATGAGCAGTTCTTC. This sequence encodes CASSFFGSSYNEQFF.

CDR3 nucleotide sequence: TGTGCCAGCAGTGTCAGGGGGCGTACAGAGACCCAGTACTTC. Protein product: CASSVRGRTETQYF. The J gene is TRBJ2-5, the V gene TRBV25-1, with 8 bases matching TRBD1. V shed 4 bases and J 4 bases; nucleotides not matched to a gene: 5. This CDR3 contains 14 residues. Germline loops: CDR1 MGHDK, CDR2 SYGVNS. Variable domain in full (rest from reference TRBV25-1 and TRBJ2-5): EADIYQTPRYLVIGTGKKITLECSQTMGHDKMYWYQQDPGMELHLIHYSYGVNSTEKGDLSSESTVSRIRTEHFPLTLESARPSHTSQYLCASSVRGRTETQYFGPGTRLLVL.

The chain has TRBV20-1 and TRBJ2-3; D remains ambiguous. Trimming cost V 2 bases and J 8 bases, with 11 bases left between them. CDR1 and CDR2 (germline): DFQATT, SNEGSKA (reference sequence). This CDR3 contains 12 residues. CDR3 bases: TGCAGTGCTAGAAGCAGTGGTGGTACGCAGTATTTT. This codes for CSARSSGGTQYF.